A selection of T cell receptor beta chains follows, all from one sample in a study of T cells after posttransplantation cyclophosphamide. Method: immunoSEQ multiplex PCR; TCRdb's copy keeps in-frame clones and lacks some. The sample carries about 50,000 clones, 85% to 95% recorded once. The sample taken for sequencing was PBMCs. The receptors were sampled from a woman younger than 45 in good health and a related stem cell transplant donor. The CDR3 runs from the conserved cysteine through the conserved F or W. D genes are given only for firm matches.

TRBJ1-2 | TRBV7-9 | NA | CASSPWGDQPLDGYTF | TGTGCCAGCAGCCCCTGGGGGGACCAACCTCTGGATGGCTACACCTTC
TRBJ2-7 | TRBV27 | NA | CASSLKGSSYEQYF | TGTGCCAGCAGTTTAAAGGGGTCCTCCTACGAGCAGTACTTC
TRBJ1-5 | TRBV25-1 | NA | CASSESQNNQPQHF | TGTGCCAGCAGTGAATCCCAGAACAATCAGCCCCAGCATTTT
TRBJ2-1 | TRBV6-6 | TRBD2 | CASSYAGDYNEQFF | TGTGCCAGCAGTTACGCGGGGGACTACAATGAGCAGTTCTTC
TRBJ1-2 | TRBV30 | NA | CAWSLGSGYTF | TGTGCCTGGAGTTTGGGGAGTGGCTACACCTTC
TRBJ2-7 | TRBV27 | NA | CASSLSSGKPRTYEQYF | TGTGCCAGCAGTTTATCTTCCGGGAAACCGCGGACCTACGAGCAGTACTTC
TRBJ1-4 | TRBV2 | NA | CASRFRGAVFF | TGTGCCAGCAGATTCAGGGGCGCTGTGTTTTTT
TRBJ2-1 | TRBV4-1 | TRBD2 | CASSQRSVGLAGEWDYNEQFF | TGCGCCAGCAGCCAAAGATCGGTGGGACTAGCGGGGGAATGGGATTACAATGAGCAGTTCTTC
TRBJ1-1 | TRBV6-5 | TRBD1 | CASSPDRANTEAFF | TGTGCCAGCAGTCCGGACAGGGCAAACACTGAAGCTTTCTTT
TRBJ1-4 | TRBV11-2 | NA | CASSLSRGTNEKLFF | TGTGCCAGCAGCTTAAGTAGGGGGACTAATGAAAAACTGTTTTTT